The rows below give T cell receptor beta chains drawn from one sample of a study of cytomegalovirus exposure and HLA in healthy donors. Assay used: immunoSEQ multiplex PCR; TCRdb lists only in-frame clones, some missing. The profile covers around 140,000 clones, with roughly 80% appearing a single time and less than 3.5% taken by the ten largest. Sequencing input: PBMCs. The receptors here all came from a woman in her 30s in good health and CMV-seronegative. Each CDR3 is given with its conserved first and last residue. The D gene is left open where the match is weak.

v_gene: TRBV4-3; d_gene: .; CDR3aa: CASSQDRSGEKLFF
v_gene: TRBV5-1; d_gene: .; CDR3aa: CASSLGSSLNYGYTF
v_gene: TRBV2; d_gene: TRBD1; CDR3aa: CASSGDRVNQPQHF
v_gene: TRBV7-9; d_gene: .; CDR3aa: CSSSLFSGNTEAFF
v_gene: TRBV7-9; d_gene: .; CDR3aa: CASSLDRGGGLDEQYF
v_gene: TRBV30; d_gene: .; CDR3aa: CAWSETGTTGANVLTF
v_gene: TRBV6-5; d_gene: TRBD1; CDR3aa: CASSYPGQLNEQFF
v_gene: TRBV28; d_gene: .; CDR3aa: CASSLLSRGLQETQYF
v_gene: TRBV7-9; d_gene: .; CDR3aa: CASSYGLSGNTIYF
v_gene: TRBV18; d_gene: .; CDR3aa: CASSPNYWYQETQYF
v_gene: TRBV7-9; d_gene: .; CDR3aa: CASSSDIYEQYF
v_gene: TRBV6-5; d_gene: .; CDR3aa: CASSPEAFDYGYTF
v_gene: TRBV9; d_gene: .; CDR3aa: CASSVGPSSYEQYF
v_gene: TRBV4-1; d_gene: .; CDR3aa: CASSQVQSTNEKLFF
v_gene: TRBV30; d_gene: .; CDR3aa: CAWQGAEAFF
v_gene: TRBV7-2; d_gene: .; CDR3aa: CASSFGGGNTNTIYF
v_gene: TRBV30; d_gene: TRBD1; CDR3aa: CAWADRGDQPQHF
v_gene: TRBV7-8; d_gene: TRBD2; CDR3aa: CASSAWGLAGAYNEQFF
v_gene: TRBV5-1; d_gene: TRBD1; CDR3aa: CASSPDRGTNEKLFF
v_gene: TRBV28; d_gene: TRBD2; CDR3aa: CATSGSGKTQYF
v_gene: TRBV7-9; d_gene: .; CDR3aa: CASSSNRDMNTGELFF
v_gene: TRBV27; d_gene: TRBD1; CDR3aa: CASSIGTGWSNQPQHF
v_gene: TRBV5-5; d_gene: TRBD2; CDR3aa: CASSSIWTSGGVDTQYF
v_gene: TRBV19; d_gene: .; CDR3aa: CASSTRVTGELFF
v_gene: TRBV5-1; d_gene: TRBD2; CDR3aa: CASSLTSGKNEQFF
v_gene: TRBV7-9; d_gene: .; CDR3aa: CSSSLARVGGVRSYGYTF
v_gene: TRBV6-6; d_gene: .; CDR3aa: CASSYGGDRGYGYTF
v_gene: TRBV27; d_gene: .; CDR3aa: CASSLNRAWDGYTF
v_gene: TRBV11-2; d_gene: TRBD2; CDR3aa: CASTPGLAGGKSSYEQYF
v_gene: TRBV4-2; d_gene: .; CDR3aa: CASSQGKGTEAFF
v_gene: TRBV6-6; d_gene: .; CDR3aa: CASRREGVLNTEAFF
v_gene: TRBV29-1; d_gene: .; CDR3aa: CSVEVTSTDTQYF
v_gene: TRBV27; d_gene: TRBD2; CDR3aa: CASSLWPSGRSYEQYF
v_gene: TRBV2; d_gene: .; CDR3aa: CASTSPEGGASIGGEQFF
v_gene: TRBV9; d_gene: TRBD1; CDR3aa: CASSAPTGGREKLFF
v_gene: TRBV6-4; d_gene: .; CDR3aa: CASSDSEGTTDTQYF
v_gene: TRBV11-2; d_gene: .; CDR3aa: CASSQLASYEQYF
v_gene: TRBV6-5; d_gene: TRBD1; CDR3aa: CASSWDRVRNTQYF